The 15 T cell receptor beta chains below come from one sample, sequenced in a study of T cells after yellow fever vaccination. TCRdb analysed the 5' RACE reads with MiXCR anew, one entry per CDR3 protein. The repertoire holds some 220,000 distinct CDR3 sequences, with under 3.5% as singletons. The specimen comprised CD4+ T cells sorted from PBMCs, sampled 10 days after the yellow fever booster vaccination. All receptors come from a man between 18 and 35 years old who received the YFV17D yellow fever vaccine.

This clonotype has ten or more counts. Compared with germline, one end of the junction differs, possibly owing to a read error. The chain joins TRBV5-1 to TRBJ2-2; D gene ambiguous. The V gene's germline CDR1 is SGHRS and CDR2 YFSETQ. The CDR3 totals 14 residues. The CDR3 loop is CASSPPTYTGELFF. For the CDR3, the DNA is TGCGCCAGCAGCCCCCCGACCTACACGGGGGAGCTGTTTTTT. Based on the CDR3 plus reference TRBV5-1 and TRBJ2-2, the full variable domain is KAGVTQTPRYLIKTRGQQVTLSCSPISGHRSVSWYQQTPGQGLQFLFEYFSETQRNKGNFPGRFSGRQFSNSRSEMNVSTLELGDSALYLCASSPPTYTGELFFGEGSRLTVL.

The chain uses TRBV20-1 and TRBJ2-5, with D maybe TRBD2 (7 bases). Deletions cut 3 bases from V and 1 base from J, with 9 bases between. The length of the CDR3 is 13 residues. Germline lookup yields CDR1 DFQATT and CDR2 SNEGSKA (reference sequence). The CDR3 loop is CSARGGPQETQYF. The CDR3, as DNA: TGCAGTGCTAGGGGGGGGCCCCAAGAGACCCAGTACTTC.

There are many counts of this clonotype. CDR3 region: CASTTDRLNSPLHF. The CDR3 DNA reads TGTGCCAGCACCACGGACAGGCTGAATTCACCCCTCCACTTT. This chain uses TRBV7-9 with TRBJ1-6, with 7 bases lining up with TRBD1. The CDR3 spans 14 residues. CDR1 and CDR2 from the germline V gene are SEHNR and FQNEAQ (reference sequence). J gave up 7 bases and V 7 bases, and 7 bases lay outside the gene matches.

This clonotype was seen only a few times. The chain links TRBV20-1 to TRBJ1-5; D is perhaps TRBD1 (5 bases). Deletions cut 1 base from V and 6 bases from J, with 13 bases between. CDR1 and CDR2 (germline): DFQATT, SNEGSKA (reference sequence). The CDR3 loop spans 14 amino acids. The DNA of the CDR3 is TGCAGTGCTAGAGCCGGGACCGCCGGTCAGCCCCAGCATTTT. Its protein product is CSARAGTAGQPQHF.

This clonotype was picked up many times. The chain employs TRBV5-1 and TRBJ2-7, with D possibly TRBD2 on 6 matching bases. The germline V gene has CDR1 SGHRS and CDR2 YFSETQ. Trimming pared 4 bases from V and 5 bases from J, leaving 16 bases between. This CDR3 has 14 residues. The CDR3 sequence: CASSAGLPPNEQYF. CDR3 coding DNA: TGCGCCAGCAGCGCGGGACTTCCCCCTAACGAGCAGTACTTC.

The chain recombines TRBV6-6 with TRBJ2-1; D is possibly TRBD2 (5 bases). CDR1 MNHNY and CDR2 SVGAGI come from the germline V gene (reference sequence). Between the trimmed V and J ends, which lost 8 bases and 9 bases, there was a span of 26 bases. CDR3 length: 16 amino acids. The CDR3 loop is CASYSDGDGRWGEQFF. The CDR3 region has the DNA TGTGCCAGCTACTCCGACGGGGATGGGAGATGGGGTGAGCAGTTCTTC.

This clonotype was counted at least ten times. The CDR3 sequence is CAWSRDRDGYTF. CDR3 in DNA: TGTGCCTGGAGCCGCGACAGGGATGGCTACACCTTC. The V call is TRBV30, the J call TRBJ1-2; TRBD1 matches 7 bases. This CDR3 has 12 residues. Unmatched junction bases numbered 4, after V lost 3 bases and J lost 6 bases. CDR1 GTSNPN and CDR2 SVGIG come from the germline V gene (reference sequence). Combining the CDR3 with reference TRBV30 and TRBJ1-2 gives the whole variable domain SQTIHQWPATLVQPVGSPLSLECTVEGTSNPNLYWYRQAAGRGLQLLFYSVGIGQISSEVPQNLSASRPQDRQFILSSKKLLLSDSGFYLCAWSRDRDGYTFGSGTRLTVV.

This clonotype was detected many times. The chain uses TRBV7-2 and TRBJ2-1; 11 positions agree with TRBD2. The V and J ends lost 3 bases and 4 bases, in that order; junction bases with no gene match: 2. The V gene's germline CDR1 is SGHTA and CDR2 FQGNSA. This CDR3 has 15 amino acids. In DNA form, the CDR3 reads TGTGCCAGCAGCTTCGGACTAGCGGGTTACAATGAGCAGTTCTTC. Its translation is CASSFGLAGYNEQFF.

This clonotype was seen only a few times. The chain links TRBV27 to TRBJ1-1; D is unresolved. V lost 6 bases and J lost 5, with 25 bases in between. The CDR3 sequence is 17 residues long. The germline V gene encodes CDR1 MNHEY and CDR2 SMNVEV (reference sequence). CDR3 amino acids: CASSPARVVVSGTEAFF. In nucleotides, the CDR3 is TGTGCCAGCAGCCCGGCTCGCGTGGTAGTGTCAGGTACTGAAGCTTTCTTT.

Ten or more counts support this clonotype. The V call is TRBV5-1, the J call TRBJ2-2; TRBD1 agrees at 7 bases. Per germline, CDR1 SGHRS and CDR2 YFSETQ. V was pared by 4 bases and J by 5 bases, with 2 bases of the junction left unmatched. The CDR3 loop spans 13 amino acids. CDR3 loop: CASSPDRTGELFF. The CDR3 DNA is TGCGCCAGCAGCCCGGACAGGACCGGGGAGCTGTTTTTT.

This chain connects TRBV7-2 to TRBJ1-2, with D perhaps TRBD1 (6 bases). The CDR3 is 16 amino acids. V was trimmed by 5 bases and J by 8 bases, leaving 24 bases between them. Germline assignment: CDR1 SGHTA and CDR2 FQGNSA. As DNA, the CDR3 is TGTGCCAGCAGCCCCGATACCCAGGGGCCGGCTTGGGGCTACACCTTC. Translated: CASSPDTQGPAWGYTF.

In its sample, this clonotype was seen many times. V is TRBV7-9 and J is TRBJ2-3; TRBD2 aligns across 7 bases. The germline gives CDR1 SEHNR, CDR2 FQNEAQ (reference sequence). The J segment lost 7 bases and the V segment lost 3 bases, leaving 10 bases of the junction unmatched. This CDR3 is 15 amino acids long. Here the CDR3 reads CASSLTVRGRNTQYF. For the CDR3, the DNA is TGTGCCAGCAGCTTGACGGTGCGGGGGAGAAATACGCAGTATTTT.

The V and J genes are TRBV10-3 and TRBJ1-3; the match to TRBD1 covers 7 bases. The ends lost 3 bases at V and 0 bases at J; junction bases unmatched: 8. This CDR3 spans 17 amino acids. Germline loops: CDR1 ENHRY, CDR2 SYGVKD. The CDR3 loop is CAISESGQTHSGNTIYF. Written as DNA, the CDR3 is TGTGCCATCAGTGAATCGGGACAGACTCACTCTGGAAACACCATATATTTT.

In its sample, this clonotype was seen many times. The chain has TRBV4-1 and TRBJ2-5, with TRBD2 matching over 9 bases. The CDR3 is 15 amino acids. The V gene's germline CDR1 is MGHRA and CDR2 YSYEKL. Losses at the gene ends were 0 bases for V and 1 base for J; bases not matched to a gene: 0. CDR3: CASSQETSGQETQYF. CDR3 in DNA: TGCGCCAGCAGCCAAGAGACTAGCGGCCAAGAGACCCAGTACTTC.

This clonotype was seen ten or more times. The chain carries TRBV24-1 and TRBJ2-1; 11 bases align to TRBD2. Trimming took 4 bases from V and 3 from J; bases not matched to a gene: 7. Per the germline V gene, CDR1 is KGHDR and CDR2 is SFDVKD. This CDR3 region has 17 residues. CDR3 protein: CATSDKLTSGDYNEQFF. CDR3 coding DNA: TGTGCCACCAGTGACAAACTGACTAGCGGGGACTACAATGAGCAGTTCTTC.